The sequence of this T cell receptor beta chain was determined in a study of blood T cells in healthy people across ages (dated by TCRdb to between 2015 and 2017). In the study overall: Template switching captured roughly one uniquely barcoded TCR beta cDNA molecule per two T cells in model experiments. Age-related changes in TCR beta repertoire diversity were measured in the study by deep sequencing normalized with unique cDNA molecular identifiers. Four age groups were formed from the donors: young (average about 15 years), middle-aged (less than 40), aged (around 62) and long-lived (less than 85). Donors of different ages were randomly distributed across sequencing lanes to avoid experimental bias. Using the same blood draw, the study looked at two additional independent replicas of 1 million unique cDNA reads for two donors, one aged 18 to 30 and the other aged 80 or older.

Overall results and qualifications from the work: Estimates of total diversity from one million sequenced T cells were regarded as lower bounds and underestimates. The percentage of naive T cells measured by flow cytometry correlated strongly with observed TCR beta diversity. Observed TCR beta diversity per million T cells fell roughly linearly with age, and a significant reduction was already apparent by age around 40. The long-lived group showed more naive CD4+ T cells, fewer expanded clones and increased TCR diversity than the aged group, suggesting age selection. Donor CMV infection status was unknown, potentially confounding age-related changes in expanded clonotypes. Because profiling used bulk unsorted PBMCs, naive and antigen-experienced compartments could not be compared conclusively.

The 40 or so donors, aged roughly 6 to 95 years, were systemically healthy Caucasian individuals from Russia. Roughly 10 milliliters of peripheral blood were collected from each donor into EDTA-treated Vacutainer tubes. Ficoll-Paque density-gradient centrifugation was used to isolate PBMCs, with at least 6.5 million per sample. Total RNA was extracted from PBMCs with Trizol reagent, with at least 6 micrograms obtained per sample. For every donor, flow cytometry on a PBMC aliquot measured the percentage of naive CD45RAhigh/CD27high T cells. Libraries were built with 5' RACE. Sequenced on an Illumina HiSeq 2500. A second roughly 7 to 11 cycle PCR used a sample-barcoded 5' primer and a J-beta primer mix. Each TCR beta cDNA molecule received a unique molecular identifier from a template-switch 5' adaptor carrying 12 random nucleotides. At least 3 million CDR3-containing paired-end reads were obtained from each sample. First-strand cDNA was synthesized from all RNA with the Mint cDNA synthesis kit, primed by a TRBC-specific oligonucleotide. All cDNA was treated with uracil-DNA glycosylase and then went through a first 18-cycle PCR with the universal primers M1SS and BC2_uni_R. Per the original workflow: Normalization of each sample was performed by random selection of 1 million high-quality reads, each carrying a distinct molecular identifier. Instead of being binned into consensus sequences, reads with shared molecular identifiers were discarded. CDR3 identification, clonotype clustering and error correction used MiTCR with a Q25 quality threshold and the strictest error-elimination algorithm. Lower-bound total TCR beta diversity was estimated with a nonparametric unseen species model using Euler transformation. TCRdb reanalyzed the raw reads on its own, using fastp at Q25 for trimming and MiXCR for clone calling, and kept in-frame beta chains. Every distinct CDR3 protein forms one entry, paired with its most common genes and DNA. The V and J calls were determined by TCRdb, not by the authors. The sample data list 590,000 or so distinct CDR3 sequences, and approximately 30% of these were observed just once. Around a sixth of the sample rests with the top ten.

The CDR3 runs 16 residues from the cysteine to the phenylalanine. The entry retains the CDR3 DNA only, 48 bases that are in frame from base 1. CDR1 and CDR2 are drawn from the germline V gene (reference sequence): LGHDT, YNNKEL. Compared with germline, V lacks 1 base and J lacks 5 bases; bases without a gene match: 8. This clonotype has at least ten counts. No cognate antigen has been identified for it. Within one base of it there is no much larger clone, and no base qualities were kept. This TCR was recovered from an elderly woman in good health. The chain is made from TRBV3-1 and TRBJ2-7; 10 nucleotides in the junction match TRBD1. Material: blood. Here the CDR3 is given as CASSQVPRQGAHEQYF. The bases are TGTGCCAGCAGCCAAGTTCCGAGACAGGGGGCCCACGAGCAGTACTTC.